This paragraph reports one T cell receptor (beta chain). Its target is unknown. This specimen belongs to a study of T-cell memory formation after mild COVID-19. The wider study: Each donor largely had its own TCR clusters. Study results and limitations: Clones contracting over day 15 to 85 were CD4/CD8 balanced, with later expanders leaning CD4+.

With 6 bases clipped from V and 7 bases from J, the junction kept 9 bases outside the gene matches. Germline CDR1 PRHDT, CDR2 FYEKMQ (reference sequence). The length of the CDR3 is 16 residues. TCRdb called the 5' RACE reads again in MiXCR, with one record for every CDR3 protein. The data contain 250,000 to 400,000 distinct CDR3 sequences, 14% of them singletons. The chain has TRBV13 and TRBJ2-1; 13 bases agree with TRBD2. The sequence was collected from a man between 18 and 35 years old who had mild COVID-19 (a few samples of this study predate the infection). Cell type and time point are not known. The sequencing input was PBMCs or a T cell subset sorted from them (not recorded which). The CDR3 is CASSFTSGGAVNEQFF. Written as DNA, the CDR3 is TGTGCCAGCAGTTTTACTAGCGGGGGGGCGGTAAATGAGCAGTTCTTC.